This T cell receptor (beta chain) was captured in a study of early T cells in non-severe SARS-CoV-2 infection. Across the study: Unpaired chains resulted from sequencing bulk RNA of unsorted whole blood.

The protocol attached unique molecular identifiers to individual cDNA molecules. TCRdb itself ran the 5' RACE reads through MiXCR, one entry per CDR3 protein. The top ten hold around 2.4% of the sample, which has more than 90,000 distinct CDR3 sequences, about 12% seen once. This clonotype was observed at least ten times. Its antigen is undetermined. The CDR3 length is 16 residues. Germline V gene sequence: CDR1 SNHLY, CDR2 FYNNEI. J lost 10 bases, V lost 2 bases, and 9 bases had no gene match. Findings and limits, study-wide: Lookups in VDJdb leaned toward anti-spike CD8 responses and missed private and CD4 specificities.

The genes are TRBV2 and TRBJ1-6; 9 bases map to TRBD1. Sample: whole blood. This TCR was sampled from an adult who was a healthcare worker with PCR-confirmed SARS-CoV-2 infection or an uninfected control (not recorded which). The CDR3 DNA reads TGTGCCAGCAGTGAAAGGGGGGACAGGGACGCATCACCCCTCCACTTT. Protein sequence: CASSERGDRDASPLHF.